This is a list of T cell receptor beta chains from one sample in a study of human T cells and chemical hapten exposure. From the RACE reads, TCRdb called clonotypes with MiXCR, one entry per CDR3 protein. The sample lists around 120,000 distinct CDR3 sequences; about 13% were seen once. The sequencing used whole blood, collected in connection with sensitization to the hapten diphenylcyclopropenone (DPC). These receptors were obtained from a young woman with alopecia areata. Some clones in this sample may be carry-over from other donors' samples. Each CDR3 is given with its conserved first and last residue. D genes are given only for firm matches. The listing skips clone size in some rows; elsewhere it reads once, few, many or a size class.

TRBV12-3/TRBV12-4,TRBJ2-5,-,TRBD2,CASSFGAASGDHTPTQYF,TGTGCCAGCAGTTTTGGGGCGGCTAGCGGGGACCATACCCCGACCCAGTACTTC
TRBV20-1,TRBJ1-1,-,TRBD1,CSARRQGRNTEAFF,TGCAGTGCTAGGAGACAGGGGAGGAACACTGAAGCTTTCTTT
TRBV11-2,TRBJ1-1,-,-,CASGGSEAFF,TGTGCCAGCGGAGGTTCTGAAGCTTTCTTT
TRBV28,TRBJ1-4,few,TRBD1,CASSKTGGREKLFF,TGTGCCAGCAGTAAGACAGGGGGTCGTGAAAAACTGTTTTTT
TRBV5-1,TRBJ2-7,-,TRBD1,CASSTLQGAGYEQYF,TGCGCCAGCAGCACGCTACAGGGGGCGGGCTACGAGCAGTACTTC
TRBV6-1,TRBJ2-7,many,TRBD1,CASRVGTGRYEQYF,TGTGCCAGCAGGGTGGGGACAGGGCGGTACGAGCAGTACTTC
TRBV20-1,TRBJ2-7,-,-,CSARDGGLLSEQYF,TGCAGTGCTAGAGATGGGGGCCTCCTCAGCGAGCAGTACTTC
TRBV7-8,TRBJ2-5,-,-,CASSLYGAGETQYF,TGTGCCAGCAGCTTATACGGGGCTGGGGAGACCCAGTACTTC
TRBV12-3/TRBV12-4,TRBJ1-1,-,-,CASSLSGGLTEAFF,TGTGCCAGCAGTTTATCGGGGGGCTTGACTGAAGCTTTCTTT
TRBV3-1,TRBJ2-5,many,TRBD1,CASSQGQGLGQETQYF,TGTGCCAGCAGCCAAGGACAGGGGTTGGGCCAAGAGACCCAGTACTTC
TRBV11-2,TRBJ2-3,many,TRBD2,CASSTWTSGGSRDTQYF,TGTGCCAGCAGCACCTGGACTAGCGGGGGGTCCAGGGATACGCAGTATTTT
TRBV28,TRBJ2-1,-,TRBD2,CASSLLAGNNEQFF,TGTGCCAGCAGTCTTTTAGCGGGTAACAATGAGCAGTTCTTC
TRBV7-2,TRBJ2-7,few,-,CASRYGLLRVYEQYF,TGTGCCAGCAGATACGGACTCCTTCGGGTCTACGAGCAGTACTTC
TRBV9,TRBJ2-5,-,-,CASSVGSGGASTLRETQYF,TGTGCCAGCAGCGTAGGATCCGGGGGCGCTTCCACTCTTCGAGAGACCCAGTACTTC
TRBV4-3,TRBJ1-2,-,TRBD1,CASSPRQGNDGYTF,TGCGCCAGCAGCCCCCGACAGGGGAATGATGGCTACACCTTC
TRBV20-1,TRBJ2-2,-,-,CSATATGTGELFF,TGCAGTGCTACCGCGACGGGCACCGGGGAGCTGTTTTTT
TRBV4-3,TRBJ2-1,-,TRBD2,CASSHGAGYEQFF,TGCGCCAGCAGCCATGGAGCGGGGTATGAGCAGTTCTTC
TRBV11-2,TRBJ1-6,many,-,CASSLGVDSPLHF,TGTGCCAGCAGCCTGGGGGTAGATTCACCCCTCCACTTT
TRBV18,TRBJ1-4,-,-,CASSPRSRRAWEKLFF,TGTGCCAGCTCACCCCGTAGTCGGCGGGCCTGGGAAAAACTGTTTTTT
TRBV6-5,TRBJ2-3,few,-,CASTRSRTDTQYF,TGTGCCAGCACCAGGTCCCGCACAGATACGCAGTATTTT
TRBV6-5,TRBJ2-2,few,-,CASNRGQSTGELFF,TGTGCCAGCAACCGAGGACAGTCCACCGGGGAGCTGTTTTTT
TRBV20-1,TRBJ1-1,many,-,CSARRGGGLNTEAFF,TGCAGTGCTAGACGTGGGGGGGGCCTGAACACTGAAGCTTTCTTT
TRBV20-1,TRBJ2-7,-,TRBD1,CSAAGTGGVREQYF,TGCAGTGCCGCCGGGACAGGGGGGGTAAGGGAGCAGTACTTC
TRBV28,TRBJ2-5,-,-,CASSFVETQYF,TGTGCCAGCAGTTTCGTCGAGACCCAGTACTTC
TRBV7-2,TRBJ2-3,few,-,CASSNRDTSFSTDTQYF,TGTGCCAGCAGCAACCGGGACACCTCGTTTTCTACAGATACGCAGTATTTT
TRBV7-2,TRBJ2-3,-,TRBD2,CASSSGLAGTDTQYF,TGTGCCAGCAGCTCCGGACTAGCGGGCACAGATACGCAGTATTTT
TRBV29-1,TRBJ1-5,few,-,CSVGSNQPQHF,TGCAGCGTTGGTAGCAATCAGCCCCAGCATTTT
TRBV2,TRBJ2-3,few,TRBD2,CASRGTKLGTDTQYF,TGTGCCAGCAGGGGGACTAAGCTGGGCACAGATACGCAGTATTTT
TRBV4-3,TRBJ2-7,-,TRBD1,CASSRRQGPNEQYF,TGCGCCAGCAGCCGACGACAGGGACCCAACGAGCAGTACTTC
TRBV20-1,TRBJ1-1,-,-,CSAEADMNTEAFF,TGCAGTGCAGAGGCCGATATGAACACTGAAGCTTTCTTT
TRBV29-1,TRBJ1-5,-,-,CSVRREANQPQHF,TGCAGCGTTCGCAGGGAGGCCAATCAGCCCCAGCATTTT
TRBV28,TRBJ1-4,many,-,CASSLYKGVGLFF,TGTGCCAGCAGTTTATATAAAGGTGTGGGACTGTTTTTT
TRBV6-6,TRBJ2-6,few,TRBD1,CASSYGQGAAGANVLTF,TGTGCCAGCAGTTACGGACAGGGGGCGGCTGGGGCCAACGTCCTGACTTTC
TRBV2,TRBJ1-3,-,-,CASLRNRGGNTIYF,TGTGCCAGCCTCCGTAACAGAGGAGGAAACACCATATATTTT
TRBV7-9,TRBJ1-3,few,-,CASSINRASTGNTIYF,TGTGCCAGCAGCATAAACCGGGCCTCAACTGGAAACACCATATATTTT
TRBV29-1,TRBJ2-7,-,-,CSVEVMTGSYEQYF,TGCAGCGTTGAAGTCATGACAGGTTCCTACGAGCAGTACTTC
TRBV4-3,TRBJ2-7,few,TRBD1,CASSQVTGDRSYEQYF,TGCGCCAGCAGCCAAGTTACAGGGGATAGGTCCTACGAGCAGTACTTC
TRBV20-1,TRBJ2-7,few,-,CSARGVSADYEQYF,TGCAGTGCTAGAGGAGTCTCGGCCGACTACGAGCAGTACTTC
TRBV2,TRBJ2-5,-,-,CASSVDPVAQETQYF,TGTGCCAGCAGTGTGGATCCTGTGGCCCAAGAGACCCAGTACTTC